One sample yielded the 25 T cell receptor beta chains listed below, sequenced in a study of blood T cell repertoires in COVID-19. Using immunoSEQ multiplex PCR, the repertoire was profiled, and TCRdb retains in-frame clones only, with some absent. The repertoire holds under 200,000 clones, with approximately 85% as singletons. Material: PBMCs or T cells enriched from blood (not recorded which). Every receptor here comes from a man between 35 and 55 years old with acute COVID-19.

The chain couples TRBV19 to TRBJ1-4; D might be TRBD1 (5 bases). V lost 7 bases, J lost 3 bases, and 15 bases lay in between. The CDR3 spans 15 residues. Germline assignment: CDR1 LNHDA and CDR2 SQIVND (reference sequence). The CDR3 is CASMGTQGPNEKLFF. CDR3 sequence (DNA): TGTGCCAGTATGGGGACTCAGGGCCCTAATGAAAAACTGTTTTTT.

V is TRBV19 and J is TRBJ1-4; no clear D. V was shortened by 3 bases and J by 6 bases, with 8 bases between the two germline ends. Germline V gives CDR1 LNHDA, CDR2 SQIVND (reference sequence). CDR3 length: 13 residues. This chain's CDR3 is CASSMVQDEKLFF. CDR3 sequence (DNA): TGTGCCAGTAGTATGGTTCAGGATGAAAAACTGTTTTTT.

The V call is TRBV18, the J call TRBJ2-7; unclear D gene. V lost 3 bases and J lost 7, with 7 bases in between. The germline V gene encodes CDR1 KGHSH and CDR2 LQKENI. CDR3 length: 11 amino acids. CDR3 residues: CASSPAGEQYF. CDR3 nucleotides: TGTGCCAGCTCACCGGCAGGTGAGCAGTACTTC.

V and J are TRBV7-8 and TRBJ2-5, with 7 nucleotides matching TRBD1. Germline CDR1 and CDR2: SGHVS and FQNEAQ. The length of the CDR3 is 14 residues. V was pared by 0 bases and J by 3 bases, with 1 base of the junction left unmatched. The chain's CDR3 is CASSLAGTEETQYF. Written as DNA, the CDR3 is TGTGCCAGCAGCTTAGCGGGGACAGAAGAGACCCAGTACTTC.

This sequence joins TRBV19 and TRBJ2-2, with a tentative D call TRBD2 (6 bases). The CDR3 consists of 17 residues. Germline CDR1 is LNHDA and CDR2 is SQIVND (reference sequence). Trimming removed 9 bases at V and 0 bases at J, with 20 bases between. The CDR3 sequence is CASPREPLGSNTGELFF. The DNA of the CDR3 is TGTGCCAGCCCTCGGGAGCCGTTGGGGTCGAACACCGGGGAGCTGTTTTTT.

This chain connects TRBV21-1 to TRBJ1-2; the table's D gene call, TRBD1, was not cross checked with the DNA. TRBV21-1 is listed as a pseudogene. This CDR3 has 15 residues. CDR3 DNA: TGTGCCAGCAGCAAAGACTCCGCACAGGGTCTCGGCTACACCTTC. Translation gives CASSKDSAQGLGYTF.

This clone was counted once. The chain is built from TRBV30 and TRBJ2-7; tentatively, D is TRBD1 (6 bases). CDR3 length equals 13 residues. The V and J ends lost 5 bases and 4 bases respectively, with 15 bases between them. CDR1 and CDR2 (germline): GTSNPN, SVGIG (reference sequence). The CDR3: CAWSGTKLYEQYF. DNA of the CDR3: TGTGCCTGGTCCGGGACAAAATTATACGAGCAGTACTTC.

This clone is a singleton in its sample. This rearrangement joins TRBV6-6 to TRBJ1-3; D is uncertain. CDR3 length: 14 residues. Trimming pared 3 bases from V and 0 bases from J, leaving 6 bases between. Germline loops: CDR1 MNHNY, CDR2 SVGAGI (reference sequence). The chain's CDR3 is CASSYVSSGNTIYF. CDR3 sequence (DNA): TGTGCCAGCAGTTATGTGAGCTCTGGAAACACCATATATTTT.

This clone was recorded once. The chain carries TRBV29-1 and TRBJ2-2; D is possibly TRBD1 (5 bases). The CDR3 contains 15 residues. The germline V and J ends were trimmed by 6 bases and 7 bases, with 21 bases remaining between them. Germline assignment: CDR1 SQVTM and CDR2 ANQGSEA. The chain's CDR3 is CSVARSAKGDGELFF. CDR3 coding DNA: TGCAGCGTCGCAAGGAGCGCCAAAGGGGACGGGGAGCTGTTTTTT.

CDR3 amino acids: CASSYQGDNTGELFF. DNA of the CDR3: TGTGCCAGCAGTTACCAGGGTGATAACACCGGGGAGCTGTTTTTT. The chain uses TRBV28 and TRBJ2-2; D is possibly TRBD1 (5 bases). V lost 4 bases and J lost 2, with 11 bases in between. Per the germline V gene, CDR1 is MDHEN and CDR2 is SYDVKM. CDR3 size: 15 residues.

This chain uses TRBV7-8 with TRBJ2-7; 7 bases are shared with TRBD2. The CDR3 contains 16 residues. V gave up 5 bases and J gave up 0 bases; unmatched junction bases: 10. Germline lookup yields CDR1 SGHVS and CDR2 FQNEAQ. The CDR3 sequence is CASSPINGGSSYEQYF. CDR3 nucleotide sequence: TGTGCCAGCAGCCCTATTAACGGCGGGAGCTCCTACGAGCAGTACTTC.

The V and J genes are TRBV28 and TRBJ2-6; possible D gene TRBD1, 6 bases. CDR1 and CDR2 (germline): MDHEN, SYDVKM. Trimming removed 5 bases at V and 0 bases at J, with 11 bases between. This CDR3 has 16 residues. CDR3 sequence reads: CASSAVRGSGANVLTF. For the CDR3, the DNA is TGTGCCAGCAGTGCGGTCAGGGGCTCTGGGGCCAACGTCCTGACTTTC. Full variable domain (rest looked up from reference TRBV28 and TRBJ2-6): DVKVTQSSRYLVKRTGEKVFLECVQDMDHENMFWYRQDPGLGLRLIYFSYDVKMKEKGDIPEGYSVSREKKERFSLILESASTNQTSMYLCASSAVRGSGANVLTFGAGSRLTVL.

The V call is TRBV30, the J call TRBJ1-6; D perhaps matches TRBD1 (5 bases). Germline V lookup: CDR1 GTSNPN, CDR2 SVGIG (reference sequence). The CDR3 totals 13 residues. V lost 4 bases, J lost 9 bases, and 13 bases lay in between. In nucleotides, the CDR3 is TGTGCCTGGAACGGGCAGGGTGGTTCACCCCTCCACTTT. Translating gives CAWNGQGGSPLHF. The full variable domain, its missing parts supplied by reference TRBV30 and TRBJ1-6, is SQTIHQWPATLVQPVGSPLSLECTVEGTSNPNLYWYRQAAGRGLQLLFYSVGIGQISSEVPQNLSASRPQDRQFILSSKKLLLSDSGFYLCAWNGQGGSPLHFGNGTRLTVT.

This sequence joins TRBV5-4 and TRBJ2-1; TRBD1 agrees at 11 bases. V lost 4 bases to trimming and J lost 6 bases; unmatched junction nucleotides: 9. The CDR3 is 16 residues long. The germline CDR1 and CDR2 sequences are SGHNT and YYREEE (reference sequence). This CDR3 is CASSPSSGQGGNEQFF. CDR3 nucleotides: TGTGCCAGCAGCCCCTCCTCGGGACAGGGGGGCAATGAGCAGTTCTTC.

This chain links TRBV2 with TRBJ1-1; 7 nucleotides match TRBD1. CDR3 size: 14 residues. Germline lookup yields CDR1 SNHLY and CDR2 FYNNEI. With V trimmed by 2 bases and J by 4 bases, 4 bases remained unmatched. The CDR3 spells CASSERGLVTEAFF. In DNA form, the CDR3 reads TGTGCCAGCAGTGAAAGGGGGCTGGTCACTGAAGCTTTCTTT.

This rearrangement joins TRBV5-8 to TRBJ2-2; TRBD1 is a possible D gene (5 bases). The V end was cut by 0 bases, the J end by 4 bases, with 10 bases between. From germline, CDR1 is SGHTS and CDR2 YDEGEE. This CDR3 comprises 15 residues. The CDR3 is CASSLVAGSTGELFF. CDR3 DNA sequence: TGTGCCAGCAGCTTGGTTGCAGGGTCCACCGGGGAGCTGTTTTTT.

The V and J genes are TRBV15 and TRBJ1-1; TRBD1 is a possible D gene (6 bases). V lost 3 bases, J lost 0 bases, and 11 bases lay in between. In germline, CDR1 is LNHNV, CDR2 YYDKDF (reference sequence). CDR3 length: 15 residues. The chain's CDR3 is CATSRAGALNTEAFF. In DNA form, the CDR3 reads TGTGCCACCAGCAGGGCGGGGGCTTTGAACACTGAAGCTTTCTTT.

In DNA form, the CDR3 reads TGTGCCAGCAGAACGACAGGGGGAGATGAAAAACTGTTTTTT. The encoded protein is CASRTTGGDEKLFF. The chain couples TRBV28 to TRBJ1-4; TRBD1 aligns across 9 bases. This CDR3 contains 14 residues. V dropped 6 bases and J dropped 6; count of bases not matched to a gene: 5. Germline CDR1 reads MDHEN; CDR2 reads SYDVKM. The full variable domain, with the rest looked up from reference TRBV28 and TRBJ1-4, is DVKVTQSSRYLVKRTGEKVFLECVQDMDHENMFWYRQDPGLGLRLIYFSYDVKMKEKGDIPEGYSVSREKKERFSLILESASTNQTSMYLCASRTTGGDEKLFFGSGTQLSVL.

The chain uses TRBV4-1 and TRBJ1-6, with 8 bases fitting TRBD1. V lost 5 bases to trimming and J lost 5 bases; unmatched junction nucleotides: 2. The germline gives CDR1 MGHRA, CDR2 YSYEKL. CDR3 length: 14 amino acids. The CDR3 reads CASSTGGNNSPLHF. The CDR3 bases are TGCGCCAGCAGCACAGGGGGTAATAATTCACCCCTCCACTTT.

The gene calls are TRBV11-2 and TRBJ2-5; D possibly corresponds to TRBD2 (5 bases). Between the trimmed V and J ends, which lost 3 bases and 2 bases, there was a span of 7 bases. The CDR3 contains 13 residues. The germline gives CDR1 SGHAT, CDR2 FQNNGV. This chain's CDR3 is CASSFGSQETQYF. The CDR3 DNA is TGTGCCAGCAGCTTTGGGAGTCAAGAGACCCAGTACTTC.

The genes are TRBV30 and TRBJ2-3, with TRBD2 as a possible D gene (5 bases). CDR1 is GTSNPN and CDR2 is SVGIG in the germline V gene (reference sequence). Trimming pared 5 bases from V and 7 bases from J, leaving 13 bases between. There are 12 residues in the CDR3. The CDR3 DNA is TGTGCCTGGTCCCCGGGGTTACATACGCAGTATTTT. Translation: CAWSPGLHTQYF.

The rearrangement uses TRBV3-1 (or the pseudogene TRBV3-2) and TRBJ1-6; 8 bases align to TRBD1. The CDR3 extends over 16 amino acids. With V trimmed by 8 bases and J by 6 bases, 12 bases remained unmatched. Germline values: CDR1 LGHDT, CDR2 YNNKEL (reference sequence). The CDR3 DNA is TGTGCCAGCCCCATCCCGGGACAGGACCCTAATTCACCCCTCCACTTT. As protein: CASPIPGQDPNSPLHF.

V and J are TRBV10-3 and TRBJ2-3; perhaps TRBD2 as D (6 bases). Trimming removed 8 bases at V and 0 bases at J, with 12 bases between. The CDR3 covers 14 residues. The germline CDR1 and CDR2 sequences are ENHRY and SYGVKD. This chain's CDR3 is CAIWDGTSTDTQYF. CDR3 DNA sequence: TGTGCCATCTGGGACGGGACTAGCACAGATACGCAGTATTTT.

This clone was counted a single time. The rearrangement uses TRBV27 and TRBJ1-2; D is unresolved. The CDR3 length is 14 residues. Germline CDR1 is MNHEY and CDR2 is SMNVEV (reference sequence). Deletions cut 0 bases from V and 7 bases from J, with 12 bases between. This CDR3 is CASSLSLQIPGYTF. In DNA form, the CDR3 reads TGTGCCAGCAGTTTATCTTTGCAGATCCCTGGCTACACCTTC.

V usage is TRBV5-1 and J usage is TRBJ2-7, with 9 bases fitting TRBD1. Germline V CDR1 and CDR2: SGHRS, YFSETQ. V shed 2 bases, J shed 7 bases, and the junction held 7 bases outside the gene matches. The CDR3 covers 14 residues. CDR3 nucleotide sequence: TGCGCCAGCAGCTTAGGGACAGGGCTCTGGGAGCAGTACTTC. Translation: CASSLGTGLWEQYF. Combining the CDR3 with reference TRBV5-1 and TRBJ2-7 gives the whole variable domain KAGVTQTPRYLIKTRGQQVTLSCSPISGHRSVSWYQQTPGQGLQFLFEYFSETQRNKGNFPGRFSGRQFSNSRSEMNVSTLELGDSALYLCASSLGTGLWEQYFGPGTRLTVT.